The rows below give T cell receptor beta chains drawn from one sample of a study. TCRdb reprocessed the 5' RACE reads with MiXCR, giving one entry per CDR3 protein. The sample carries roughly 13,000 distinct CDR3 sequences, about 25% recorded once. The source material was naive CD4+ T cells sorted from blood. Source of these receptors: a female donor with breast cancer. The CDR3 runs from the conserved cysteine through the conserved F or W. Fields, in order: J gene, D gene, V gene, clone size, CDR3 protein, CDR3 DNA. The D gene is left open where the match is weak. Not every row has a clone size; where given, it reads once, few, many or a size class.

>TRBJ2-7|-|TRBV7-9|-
CASSWPGSGASYEQYF
TGTGCCAGCAGCTGGCCAGGTAGCGGCGCATCCTACGAGCAGTACTTC
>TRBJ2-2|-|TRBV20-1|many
CSARDETGELFF
TGCAGTGCTCGGGATGAAACCGGGGAGCTGTTTTTT
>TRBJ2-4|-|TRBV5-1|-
CASSVEGKNSQYF
TGCGCCAGCAGCGTGGAGGGCAAAAACAGTCAGTACTTC
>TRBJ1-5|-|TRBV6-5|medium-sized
CASSTTSGANQPQHF
TGTGCCAGCAGTACAACGAGTGGGGCTAATCAGCCCCAGCATTTT
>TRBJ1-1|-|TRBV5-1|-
CASSLDWGRDTEAFF
TGCGCCAGCAGCTTGGATTGGGGGCGCGACACTGAAGCTTTCTTT
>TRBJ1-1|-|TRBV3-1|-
CASSQVTWGTEAFF
TGTGCCAGCAGCCAAGTAACCTGGGGGACTGAAGCTTTCTTT
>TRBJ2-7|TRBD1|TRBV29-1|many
CSVEPRQGNYEQYF
TGCAGCGTGGAACCCCGACAGGGGAATTACGAGCAGTACTTC
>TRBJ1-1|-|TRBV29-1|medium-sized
CSVEAGPANTEAFF
TGCAGCGTTGAAGCCGGCCCGGCGAACACTGAAGCTTTCTTT
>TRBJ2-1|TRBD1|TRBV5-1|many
CASSSPSDRGLVNEQFF
TGCGCCAGCAGTTCCCCCTCGGACAGGGGGCTCGTCAATGAGCAGTTCTTC
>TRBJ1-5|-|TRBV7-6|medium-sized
CASSSPQPPQHF
TGTGCCAGCAGCTCTCCTCAGCCGCCCCAGCATTTT
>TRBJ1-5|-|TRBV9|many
CASSVDSGDQPQHF
TGTGCCAGCAGCGTCGACTCAGGTGATCAGCCCCAGCATTTT
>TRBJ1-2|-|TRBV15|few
CATSRDRGNYGYTF
TGTGCCACCAGCAGAGATCGGGGGAACTATGGCTACACCTTC
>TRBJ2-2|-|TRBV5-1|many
CASSFGTLLATGELFF
TGCGCCAGCAGCTTCGGGACGCTGCTCGCCACCGGGGAGCTGTTTTTT
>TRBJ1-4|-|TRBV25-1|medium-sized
CASSEYNSGNEKLFF
TGTGCCAGCAGTGAATACAACAGTGGTAATGAAAAACTGTTTTTT
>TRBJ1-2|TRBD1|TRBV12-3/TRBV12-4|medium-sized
CASRSETGRNYGYTF
TGTGCCAGCAGGTCCGAGACAGGGCGCAACTATGGCTACACCTTC
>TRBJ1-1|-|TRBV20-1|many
CSARSPRVGLGEAFF
TGCAGTGCTAGATCCCCACGTGTGGGGCTTGGTGAAGCTTTCTTT
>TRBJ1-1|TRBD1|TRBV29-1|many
CSVERARGRGGTEAFF
TGCAGCGTTGAAAGGGCCAGGGGGCGCGGTGGCACTGAAGCTTTCTTT
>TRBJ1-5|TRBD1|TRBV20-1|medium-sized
CSARGAGGDYNQPQHF
TGCAGTGCTAGAGGCGCAGGGGGAGACTACAATCAGCCCCAGCATTTT
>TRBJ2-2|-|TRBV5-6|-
CASGALNRLVTGELFF
TGTGCCAGCGGCGCACTGAATCGGTTGGTGACCGGGGAGCTGTTTTTT
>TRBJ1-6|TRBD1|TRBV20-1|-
CSARTGQGYDSPLHF
TGCAGTGCTAGAACCGGACAGGGCTACGATTCACCCCTCCACTTT
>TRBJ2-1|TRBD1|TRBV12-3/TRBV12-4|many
CASSFRDRENEQFF
TGTGCCAGCAGTTTCCGGGACAGGGAGAATGAGCAGTTCTTC
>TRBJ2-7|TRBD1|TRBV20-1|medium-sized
CSARKQGDPYEQYF
TGCAGTGCTAGAAAACAGGGGGATCCCTACGAGCAGTACTTC
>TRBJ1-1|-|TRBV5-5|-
CASSLLDRDNTEAFF
TGTGCCAGCAGCTTGCTAGACCGAGATAACACTGAAGCTTTCTTT
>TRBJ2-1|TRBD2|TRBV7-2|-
CASRGRAVQYNKQFF
TGTGCCAGCCGGGGGAGGGCAGTCCAATACAATAAGCAGTTCTTC